This is a list of T cell receptor beta chains from one sample in a study of brain T cells in children with intractable seizures. Sequencing was performed with immunoSEQ multiplex PCR; in TCRdb, only in-frame clones are kept and a portion is missing. This sample yields 50,000 to 75,000 clones, of which 95% to 96% are seen a single time; around 0.4% belongs to the top ten. Specimen: peripheral blood, collected at surgery. These receptors were collected from a boy less than two years old with focal cortical dysplasia and intractable seizures. The CDR3 runs from the conserved cysteine through the conserved F or W. D genes are given only for firm matches. The listing skips clone size in some rows; elsewhere it reads once, few, many or a size class.

J: TRBJ1-3
size: once
D: TRBD1
V: TRBV2
DNA: TGTGCCAGCAGAACCGGGACAGTCCCTTACTCTGGAAACACCATATATTTT
CDR3: CASRTGTVPYSGNTIYF

J: TRBJ2-7
size: .
D: .
V: TRBV29-1
DNA: TGCAGCGTCTCAGGGGCCTACGAGCAGTACTTC
CDR3: CSVSGAYEQYF

J: TRBJ2-5
size: once
D: TRBD1
V: TRBV12-3/TRBV12-4
DNA: TGTGCCAGCAGACAGGGGTACCAAGAGACCCAGTACTTC
CDR3: CASRQGYQETQYF

J: TRBJ1-1
size: .
D: .
V: TRBV6-5
DNA: TGTGCCAGCAGCGAGGGCAGGGCGGTCACTGAAGCTTTCTTT
CDR3: CASSEGRAVTEAFF

J: TRBJ2-2
size: .
D: .
V: TRBV19
DNA: TGTGCCAGTACCCCAGAAACTAGCTATACCGGGGAGCTGTTTTTT
CDR3: CASTPETSYTGELFF

J: TRBJ2-3
size: few
D: TRBD1
V: TRBV14
DNA: TGTGCCAGCAGCCAGGTTACAGGGGCGCCGGATACGCAGTATTTT
CDR3: CASSQVTGAPDTQYF

J: TRBJ2-4
size: .
D: .
V: TRBV10-2
DNA: TGCGCCAGCGGGACCACAGGGCCGGGGATAGCCAAAAACATTCAGTACTTC
CDR3: CASGTTGPGIAKNIQYF

J: TRBJ1-3
size: .
D: TRBD1
V: TRBV10-3
DNA: TGTGCCATCAGCCGAAAGGGGACAGGGGGCATTTCTGGAAACACCATATATTTT
CDR3: CAISRKGTGGISGNTIYF

J: TRBJ1-1
size: .
D: .
V: TRBV28
DNA: TGTGCCAGCAGTTTAGGGAACACTGAAGCTTTCTTT
CDR3: CASSLGNTEAFF

J: TRBJ2-7
size: .
D: TRBD2
V: TRBV29-1
DNA: TGCAGCGTTGTACGTAGCGGGAGCTACGAGCAGTACTTC
CDR3: CSVVRSGSYEQYF

J: TRBJ2-7
size: .
D: TRBD2
V: TRBV5-4
DNA: TGTGCCAGCAGTTCCGATGGGACTAGCGGCTACGAGCAGTACTTC
CDR3: CASSSDGTSGYEQYF

J: TRBJ2-1
size: .
D: TRBD2
V: TRBV10-3
DNA: TGTGCCAGCAAGTCTAGCGGAGGCTACAATGAGCAGTTCTTC
CDR3: CASKSSGGYNEQFF

J: TRBJ1-2
size: .
D: .
V: TRBV5-1
DNA: TGCGCCAGCAGCTTGGGAGCAACAGCTAACTATGGCTACACCTTC
CDR3: CASSLGATANYGYTF

J: TRBJ1-2
size: .
D: .
V: TRBV19
DNA: TGTGCCAGTAGTATAGAAAAGGTTGGGAAAAGAGGCTACACCTTC
CDR3: CASSIEKVGKRGYTF

J: TRBJ2-7
size: .
D: .
V: TRBV18
DNA: TGTGCCAGCTCACCACGGGGGGCCGAGCAGTACTTC
CDR3: CASSPRGAEQYF

J: TRBJ2-3
size: .
D: .
V: TRBV5-1
DNA: TGCGCCAGCAGCCCCCCCCTCTTCTATGGCGGGGAATTGGTAACAGATACGCAGTATTTT
CDR3: CASSPPLFYGGELVTDTQYF

J: TRBJ1-4
size: .
D: .
V: TRBV6-5
DNA: TGTGCCAGCAGTCAAAACAGGGCTTCGGGGGAAAAACTGTTTTTT
CDR3: CASSQNRASGEKLFF

J: TRBJ2-5
size: .
D: TRBD1
V: TRBV5-5
DNA: TGTGCCAGCAGCCCAGGACAGGGGGATGGGGAAACCCAGTACTTC
CDR3: CASSPGQGDGETQYF